This TCR beta chain was observed in a study of cytomegalovirus exposure and HLA in healthy donors. General study findings and limits: In an earlier analysis, about 90% or about 30%: the productive usage of most TCR beta V segments. Indistinguishability led to the exclusion of some V segments, TRBV6-2 and TRBV6-3 included. For most subjects, TCR beta sequences were reported to predict HLA-A and HLA-B alleles with accuracy.

Note on this clone: The antigen remains unidentified.

V trimming: 8 bases; J trimming: 2 bases; junction bases outside the gene matches: 5. CDR1 LNHDA and CDR2 SQIVND come from the germline V gene (reference sequence). The CDR3 extends over 14 amino acids. It was with 60 Vbeta and 13 Jbeta primers that the PCR ran. Sequenced by immunoSEQ multiplex PCR; TCRdb stores in-frame clones only, minus some. Altogether roughly 120,000 clones are present, 76% being singletons, with the ten largest covering roughly 8%. What was sequenced was PBMCs. This sequence originates from a woman aged 50 to 60 in good health and CMV-seropositive. The chain has TRBV19 and TRBJ2-1, with TRBD1 matching 8 bases. The CDR3 loop is CASQQGVAYNEQFF. DNA for the CDR3: TGTGCCAGTCAACAGGGGGTAGCCTACAATGAGCAGTTCTTC.